Below, one TCR beta chain is given with its context. How the authors handled the data: Using reference gene primer amplification, nucleated cell counts were estimated. Measured with immunoSEQ multiplex PCR; TCRdb has only the in-frame clones, and not every one. That table supplies the V and J calls and clone size; D and trimming were determined from the DNA. The data show 260,000 or so clones, roughly 88% seen once. This sample was taken from a study of blood T cell repertoires in COVID-19. Study information: Donors in the United States, Italy and Spain gave samples during acute or convalescent COVID-19. From T cells, B-cell-depleted T cells, or PBMCs came the material, which was cDNA or gDNA.

The source of this sequence is a man aged 18 to 29 with active or convalescent COVID-19. Sequencing was performed on peripheral blood.

CDR3: CASAAGINEKLFF. Written as DNA, the CDR3 is TGTGCCTCCGCGGCGGGGATTAATGAAAAACTGTTTTTT. V and J are TRBV10-3 and TRBJ1-4; D unclear. This CDR3 region has 13 residues. The V gene lost 11 bases and the J gene lost 4 bases, with 14 bases spanning the gap. CDR1 and CDR2 from the germline V gene are ENHRY and SYGVKD.